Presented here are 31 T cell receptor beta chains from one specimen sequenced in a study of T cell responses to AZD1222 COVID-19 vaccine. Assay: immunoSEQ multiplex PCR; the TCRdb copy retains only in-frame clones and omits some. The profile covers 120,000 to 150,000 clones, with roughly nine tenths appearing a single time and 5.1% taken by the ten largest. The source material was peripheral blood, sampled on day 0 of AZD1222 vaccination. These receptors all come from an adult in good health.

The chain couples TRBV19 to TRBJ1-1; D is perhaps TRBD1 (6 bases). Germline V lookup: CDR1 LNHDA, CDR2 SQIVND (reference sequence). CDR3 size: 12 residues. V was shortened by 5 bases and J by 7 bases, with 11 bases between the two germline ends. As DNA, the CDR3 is TGTGCCAGTAGTCCCCCAGGGGTTGAAGCTTTCTTT. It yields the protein CASSPPGVEAFF.

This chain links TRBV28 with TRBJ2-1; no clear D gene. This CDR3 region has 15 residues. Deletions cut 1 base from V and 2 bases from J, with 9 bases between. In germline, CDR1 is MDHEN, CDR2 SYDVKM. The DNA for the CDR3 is TGTGCCAGCAGTTTATTTGGTATCCCCTACAATGAGCAGTTCTTC. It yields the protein CASSLFGIPYNEQFF.

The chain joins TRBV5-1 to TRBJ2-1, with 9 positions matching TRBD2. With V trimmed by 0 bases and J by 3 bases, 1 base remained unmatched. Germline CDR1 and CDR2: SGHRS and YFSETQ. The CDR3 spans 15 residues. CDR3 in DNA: TGCGCCAGCAGCTTGGCTAGCGGGGTCTACAATGAGCAGTTCTTC. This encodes CASSLASGVYNEQFF.

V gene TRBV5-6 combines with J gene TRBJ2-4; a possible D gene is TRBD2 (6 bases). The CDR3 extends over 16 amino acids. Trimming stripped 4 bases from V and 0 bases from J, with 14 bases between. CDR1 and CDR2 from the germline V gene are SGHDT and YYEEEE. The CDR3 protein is CASSLGGVLAKNIQYF. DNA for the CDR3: TGTGCCAGCAGCCTGGGGGGAGTACTAGCCAAAAACATTCAGTACTTC.

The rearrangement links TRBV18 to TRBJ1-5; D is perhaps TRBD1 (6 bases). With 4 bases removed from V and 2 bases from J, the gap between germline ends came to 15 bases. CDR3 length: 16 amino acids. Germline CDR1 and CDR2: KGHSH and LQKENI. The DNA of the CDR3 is TGTGCCAGCTCACTCACAGGGTTAGGAGGCAATCAGCCCCAGCATTTT. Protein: CASSLTGLGGNQPQHF.

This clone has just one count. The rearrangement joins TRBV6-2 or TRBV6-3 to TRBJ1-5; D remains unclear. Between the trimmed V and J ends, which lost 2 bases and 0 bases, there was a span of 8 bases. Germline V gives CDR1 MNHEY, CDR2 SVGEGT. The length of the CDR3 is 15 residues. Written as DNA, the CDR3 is TGTGCCAGCAGTTACGACGGCCTTAGCAATCAGCCCCAGCATTTT. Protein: CASSYDGLSNQPQHF.

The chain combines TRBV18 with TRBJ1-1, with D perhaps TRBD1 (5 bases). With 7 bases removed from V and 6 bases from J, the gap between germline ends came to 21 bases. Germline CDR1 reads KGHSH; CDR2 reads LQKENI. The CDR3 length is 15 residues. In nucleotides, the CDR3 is TGTGCCAGCTTCACCCTCGGGGGGTTAACGCCTGAAGCTTTCTTT. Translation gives CASFTLGGLTPEAFF.

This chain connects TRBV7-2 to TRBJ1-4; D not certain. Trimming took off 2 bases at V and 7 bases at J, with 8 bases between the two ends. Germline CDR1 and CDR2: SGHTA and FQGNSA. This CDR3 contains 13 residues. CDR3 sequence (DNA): TGTGCCAGCAGCTTACCCTGGGGTGAAAAACTGTTTTTT. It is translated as CASSLPWGEKLFF.

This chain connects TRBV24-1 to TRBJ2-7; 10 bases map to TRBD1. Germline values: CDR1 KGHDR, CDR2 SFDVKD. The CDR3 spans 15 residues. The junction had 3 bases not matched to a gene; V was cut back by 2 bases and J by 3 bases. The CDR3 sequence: CATSDSRTGGYEQYF. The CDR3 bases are TGTGCCACCAGTGATTCGCGGACAGGGGGCTACGAGCAGTACTTC.

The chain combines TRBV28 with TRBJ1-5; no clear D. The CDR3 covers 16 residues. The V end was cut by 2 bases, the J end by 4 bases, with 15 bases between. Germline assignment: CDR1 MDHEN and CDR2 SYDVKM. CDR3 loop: CASSLGLIGSNQPQHF. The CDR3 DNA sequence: TGTGCCAGCAGTTTAGGTCTGATCGGGTCGAATCAGCCCCAGCATTTT.

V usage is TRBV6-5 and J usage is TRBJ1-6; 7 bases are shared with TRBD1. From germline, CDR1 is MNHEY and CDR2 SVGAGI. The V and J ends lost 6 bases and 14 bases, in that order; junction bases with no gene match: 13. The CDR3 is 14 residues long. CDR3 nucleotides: TGTGCCAGCAGGTCTCGGGACAGCCTAAGGTCCCTCCACTTT. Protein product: CASRSRDSLRSLHF.

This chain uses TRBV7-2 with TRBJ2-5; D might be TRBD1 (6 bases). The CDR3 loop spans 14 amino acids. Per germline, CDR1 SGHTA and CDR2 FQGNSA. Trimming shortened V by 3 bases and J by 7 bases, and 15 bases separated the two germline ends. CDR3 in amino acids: CASSLGDKTGTQYF. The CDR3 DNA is TGTGCCAGCAGCTTGGGGGACAAAACGGGGACCCAGTACTTC.

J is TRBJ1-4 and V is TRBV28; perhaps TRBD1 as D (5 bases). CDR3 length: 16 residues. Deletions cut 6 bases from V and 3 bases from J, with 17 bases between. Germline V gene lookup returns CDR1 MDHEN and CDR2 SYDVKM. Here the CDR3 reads CASRRDSAKSNEKLFF. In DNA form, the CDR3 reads TGTGCCAGCAGGCGGGACTCAGCTAAGTCTAATGAAAAACTGTTTTTT. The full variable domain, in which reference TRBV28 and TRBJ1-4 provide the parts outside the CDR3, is DVKVTQSSRYLVKRTGEKVFLECVQDMDHENMFWYRQDPGLGLRLIYFSYDVKMKEKGDIPEGYSVSREKKERFSLILESASTNQTSMYLCASRRDSAKSNEKLFFGSGTQLSVL.

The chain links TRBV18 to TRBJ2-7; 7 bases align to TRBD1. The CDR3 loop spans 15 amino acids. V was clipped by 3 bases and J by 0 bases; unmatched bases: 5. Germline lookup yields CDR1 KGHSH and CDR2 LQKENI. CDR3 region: CASSPRQGISYEQYF. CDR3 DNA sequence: TGTGCCAGCTCACCCAGACAGGGTATCTCCTACGAGCAGTACTTC. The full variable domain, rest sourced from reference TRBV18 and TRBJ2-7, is NAGVMQNPRHLVRRRGQEARLRCSPMKGHSHVYWYRQLPEEGLKFMVYLQKENIIDESGMPKERFSAEFPKEGPSILRIQQVVRGDSAAYFCASSPRQGISYEQYFGPGTRLTVT.

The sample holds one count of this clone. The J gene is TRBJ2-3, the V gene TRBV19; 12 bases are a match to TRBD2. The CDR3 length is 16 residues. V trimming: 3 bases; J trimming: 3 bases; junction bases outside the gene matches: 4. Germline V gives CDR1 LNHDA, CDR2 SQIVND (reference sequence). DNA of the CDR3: TGTGCCAGTAGTATCCCTAGCGGGAGGGGAACAGATACGCAGTATTTT. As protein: CASSIPSGRGTDTQYF.

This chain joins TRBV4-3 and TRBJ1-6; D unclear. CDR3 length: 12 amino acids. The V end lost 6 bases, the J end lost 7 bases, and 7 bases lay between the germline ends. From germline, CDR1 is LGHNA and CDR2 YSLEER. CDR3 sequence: CASSVQNSPLHF. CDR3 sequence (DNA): TGCGCCAGCAGTGTGCAGAATTCACCCCTCCACTTT.

The DNA for the CDR3 is TGTGCCAGCAGAACCGGGACTAGCGGGAGGGCCGGTGAGCAGTTCTTC. This codes for CASRTGTSGRAGEQFF. The chain is built from TRBV5-8 and TRBJ2-1; TRBD2 aligns across 16 bases. After removal of 5 bases from V and 9 bases from J, the junction contained 8 bases not matched to a gene. The CDR3 is 16 residues long. The germline V gene has CDR1 SGHTS and CDR2 YDEGEE.

CDR3 sequence (DNA): TGTGCCAGCAGCCCCGGGGCTAGCGGGAGTGGAAGCACAGATACGCAGTATTTT. It is translated as CASSPGASGSGSTDTQYF. J is TRBJ2-3 and V is TRBV9; 10 bases map to TRBD2. CDR3 length: 18 amino acids. The V segment lost 4 bases and the J segment 0 bases; nucleotides outside the gene matches: 11. Germline values: CDR1 SGDLS, CDR2 YYNGEE.

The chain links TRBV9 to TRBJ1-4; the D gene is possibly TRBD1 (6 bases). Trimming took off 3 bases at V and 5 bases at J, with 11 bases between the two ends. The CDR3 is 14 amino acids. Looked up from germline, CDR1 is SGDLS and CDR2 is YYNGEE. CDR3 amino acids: CASSAGAINEKLFF. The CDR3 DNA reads TGTGCCAGCAGCGCAGGGGCGATAAATGAAAAACTGTTTTTT.

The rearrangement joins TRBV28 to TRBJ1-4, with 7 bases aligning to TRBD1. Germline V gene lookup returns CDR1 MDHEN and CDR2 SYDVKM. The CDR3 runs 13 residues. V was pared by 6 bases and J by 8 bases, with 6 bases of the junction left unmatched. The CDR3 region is CASSQGGEEKLFF. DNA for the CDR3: TGTGCCAGCAGCCAGGGGGGGGAGGAAAAACTGTTTTTT.

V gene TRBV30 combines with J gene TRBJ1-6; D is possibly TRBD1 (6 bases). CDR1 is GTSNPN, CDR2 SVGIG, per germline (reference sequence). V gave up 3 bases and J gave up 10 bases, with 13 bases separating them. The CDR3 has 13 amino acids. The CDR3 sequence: CAWRRGSRSPLHF. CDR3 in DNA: TGTGCCTGGAGAAGGGGGTCACGGTCACCCCTCCACTTT.

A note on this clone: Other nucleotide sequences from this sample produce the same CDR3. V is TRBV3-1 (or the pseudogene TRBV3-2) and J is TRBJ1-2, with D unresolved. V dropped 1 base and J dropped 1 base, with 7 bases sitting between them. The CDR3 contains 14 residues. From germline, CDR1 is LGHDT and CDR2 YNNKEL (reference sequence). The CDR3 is CASSQGGSNYGYTF. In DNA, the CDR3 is TGTGCCAGCAGCCAAGGCGGCAGTAACTATGGCTACACCTTC.

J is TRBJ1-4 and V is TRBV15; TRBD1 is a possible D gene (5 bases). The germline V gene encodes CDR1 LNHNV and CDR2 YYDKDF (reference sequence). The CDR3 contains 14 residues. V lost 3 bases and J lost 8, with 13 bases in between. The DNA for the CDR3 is TGTGCCACCAGCAGCGGGACCCGGGGCGAAAAACTGTTTTTT. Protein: CATSSGTRGEKLFF. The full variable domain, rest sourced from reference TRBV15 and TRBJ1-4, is DAMVIQNPRYQVTQFGKPVTLSCSQTLNHNVMYWYQQKSSQAPKLLFHYYDKDFNNEADTPDNFQSRRPNTSFCFLDIRSPGLGDTAMYLCATSSGTRGEKLFFGSGTQLSVL.

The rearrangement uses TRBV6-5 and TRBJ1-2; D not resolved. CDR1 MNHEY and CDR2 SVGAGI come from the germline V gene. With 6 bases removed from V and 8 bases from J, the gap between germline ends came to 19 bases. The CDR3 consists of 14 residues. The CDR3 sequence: CASRPRTRVFGYTF. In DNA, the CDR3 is TGTGCCAGCAGACCCCGCACGAGGGTGTTCGGCTACACCTTC.

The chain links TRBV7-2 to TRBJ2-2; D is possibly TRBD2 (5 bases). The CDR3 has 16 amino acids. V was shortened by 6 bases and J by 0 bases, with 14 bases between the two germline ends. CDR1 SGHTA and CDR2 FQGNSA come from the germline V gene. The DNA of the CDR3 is TGTGCCAGCAGACGGCAGCGGAGCGCGAACACCGGGGAGCTGTTTTTT. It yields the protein CASRRQRSANTGELFF.

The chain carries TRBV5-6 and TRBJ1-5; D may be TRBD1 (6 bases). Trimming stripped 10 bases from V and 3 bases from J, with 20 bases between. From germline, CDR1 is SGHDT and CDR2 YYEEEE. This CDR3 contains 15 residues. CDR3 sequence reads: CASQRGFTDNQPQHF. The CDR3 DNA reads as TGTGCCTCCCAGAGGGGGTTTACGGACAATCAGCCCCAGCATTTT.

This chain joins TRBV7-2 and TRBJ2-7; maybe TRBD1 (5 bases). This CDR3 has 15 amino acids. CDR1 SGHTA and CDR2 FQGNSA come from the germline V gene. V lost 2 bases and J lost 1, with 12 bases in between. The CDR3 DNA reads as TGTGCCAGCAGCTTAATGGCAGGGATATCCTACGAGCAGTACTTC. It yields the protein CASSLMAGISYEQYF.

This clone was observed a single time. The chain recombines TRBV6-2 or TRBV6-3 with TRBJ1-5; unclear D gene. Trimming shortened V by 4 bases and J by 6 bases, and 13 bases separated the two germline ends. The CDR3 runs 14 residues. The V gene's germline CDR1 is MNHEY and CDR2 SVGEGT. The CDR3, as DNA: TGTGCCAGCAGTTCCTCCCACGTACTTCAGCCCCAGCATTTT. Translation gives CASSSSHVLQPQHF.

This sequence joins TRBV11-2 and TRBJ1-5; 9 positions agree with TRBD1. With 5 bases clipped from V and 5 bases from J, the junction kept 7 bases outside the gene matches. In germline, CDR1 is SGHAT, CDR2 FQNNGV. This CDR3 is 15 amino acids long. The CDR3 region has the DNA TGTGCCAGCAGCCGGACAGGGGAGCGGGATCAGCCCCAGCATTTT. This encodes CASSRTGERDQPQHF.

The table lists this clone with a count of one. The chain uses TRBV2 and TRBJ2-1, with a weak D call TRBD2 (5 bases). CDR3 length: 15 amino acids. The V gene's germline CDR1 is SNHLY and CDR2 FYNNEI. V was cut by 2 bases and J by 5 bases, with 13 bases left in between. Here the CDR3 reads CASSERWEWNNEQFF. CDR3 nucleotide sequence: TGTGCCAGCAGTGAAAGGTGGGAGTGGAACAATGAGCAGTTCTTC.

The CDR3 DNA reads TGTGCCAGCAGGGTACTAGAGGCCGGGGAGCTGTTTTTT. Translated, it gives CASRVLEAGELFF. The V gene is TRBV2, the J gene TRBJ2-2, with D maybe TRBD2 (5 bases). The CDR3 contains 13 residues. Looked up from germline, CDR1 is SNHLY and CDR2 is FYNNEI. V was clipped by 6 bases and J by 6 bases, with 11 bases between them.